The present T cell receptor beta chain was sequenced within a study of T-cell memory formation after mild COVID-19. With V trimmed by 8 bases and J by 6 bases, 7 bases remained unmatched. This CDR3 contains 13 residues. Germline values: CDR1 MNHNS, CDR2 SASEGT. A 5'RACE reaction primed in the constant segment made cDNA libraries of TCR alpha and TCR beta, and these carried sample barcodes and UMIs. TCRdb itself ran the 5' RACE reads through MiXCR, one entry per CDR3 protein. The repertoire holds about 390,000 distinct CDR3 sequences, with about 15% as singletons. This receptor was obtained from a man between 18 and 29 years old who had mild COVID-19 (a few samples of this study predate the infection). Cell type and time point are not known. The sequenced sample consisted of PBMCs or a T cell subset sorted from them (not recorded which). The chain links TRBV6-1 to TRBJ1-5, with TRBD1 matching over 7 bases. This CDR3 reads CASGQGELQPQHF. CDR3 DNA sequence: TGTGCCAGCGGGCAGGGGGAGCTTCAGCCCCAGCATTTT.